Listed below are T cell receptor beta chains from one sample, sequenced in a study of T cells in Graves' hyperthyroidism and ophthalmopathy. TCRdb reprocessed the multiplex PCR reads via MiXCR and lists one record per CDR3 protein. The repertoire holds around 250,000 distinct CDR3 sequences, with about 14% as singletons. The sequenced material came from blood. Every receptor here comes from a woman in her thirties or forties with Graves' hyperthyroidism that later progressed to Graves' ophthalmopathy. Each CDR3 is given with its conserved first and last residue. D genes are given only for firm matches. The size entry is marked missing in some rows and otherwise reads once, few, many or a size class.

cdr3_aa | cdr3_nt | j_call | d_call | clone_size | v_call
CARAGVGDTGELFF | TGCGCCAGAGCGGGAGTGGGAGACACCGGGGAGCTGTTTTTT | TRBJ2-2 | TRBD2 | many | TRBV10-2
CASSLNHTPDRAGNTIYF | TGTGCCAGCAGTCTAAACCACACCCCGGACAGGGCTGGAAACACCATATATTTT | TRBJ1-3 | TRBD1 | - | TRBV27
CASSIAQGAHEQFF | TGTGCCAGTAGTATAGCTCAGGGGGCCCATGAGCAGTTCTTC | TRBJ2-1 | TRBD1 | - | TRBV19
CSARLASGQETQYF | TGCAGTGCTAGATTGGCTAGCGGCCAAGAGACCCAGTACTTC | TRBJ2-5 | TRBD2 | many | TRBV20-1
CASSQFGQGIEQFF | TGTGCCAGCAGCCAATTCGGACAGGGGATTGAGCAGTTCTTC | TRBJ2-1 | TRBD1 | many | TRBV3-1
CASSSRAGGEYEQYF | TGTGCCAGCAGTTCCCGAGCGGGAGGGGAGTACGAGCAGTACTTC | TRBJ2-7 | TRBD2 | many | TRBV27
CSAVSEVEQFF | TGCAGTGCCGTGAGTGAGGTTGAGCAGTTCTTC | TRBJ2-1 | - | many | TRBV20-1
CSARDLVPNTGELFF | TGCAGTGCTAGAGATCTGGTTCCTAACACCGGGGAGCTGTTTTTT | TRBJ2-2 | - | many | TRBV20-1
CASSHPSGRTYNEQFF | TGCGCCAGCAGCCACCCTAGCGGGAGGACCTACAATGAGCAGTTCTTC | TRBJ2-1 | TRBD2 | many | TRBV5-1
CASSLVRGGGYTF | TGTGCCAGCAGTTTAGTCAGGGGAGGTGGCTACACCTTC | TRBJ1-2 | - | many | TRBV27
CASSLFAVETQYF | TGCGCCAGCAGCTTGTTTGCGGTCGAGACCCAGTACTTC | TRBJ2-5 | - | many | TRBV5-1
CASLRRSGTPNEQFF | TGTGCCAGCCTACGGAGGAGCGGGACCCCCAATGAGCAGTTCTTC | TRBJ2-1 | TRBD2 | - | TRBV7-8
CASSYRTPGLAAEQYF | TGTGCCAGCAGCTACAGGACCCCGGGACTAGCGGCCGAGCAGTACTTC | TRBJ2-7 | TRBD2 | many | TRBV6-2/TRBV6-3
CASSTRDRGYNSPLHF | TGTGCCAGCAGCACCCGGGACAGGGGTTATAATTCACCCCTCCACTTT | TRBJ1-6 | TRBD1 | - | TRBV5-4
CASSIRGSSYEQYF | TGTGCCAGTAGTATCCGGGGCTCCTCCTACGAGCAGTACTTC | TRBJ2-7 | - | few | TRBV19
CASSFTSGRARYNEQFF | TGCGCCAGCAGTTTTACTAGCGGGAGGGCTAGGTACAATGAGCAGTTCTTC | TRBJ2-1 | TRBD2 | many | TRBV10-2
CASSPMGQPYEQYF | TGTGCCAGCTCACCGATGGGACAACCCTACGAGCAGTACTTC | TRBJ2-7 | - | many | TRBV18
CSVEDSYNEQFF | TGCAGCGTTGAGGACAGCTACAATGAGCAGTTCTTC | TRBJ2-1 | - | few | TRBV29-1
CASSGNSHEQYF | TGTGCCAGCAGCGGGAACTCCCACGAGCAGTACTTC | TRBJ2-7 | - | many | TRBV2
CASSPAGVRSYEQYF | TGTGCCAGCAGTCCCGCAGGGGTGCGGAGCTACGAGCAGTACTTC | TRBJ2-7 | - | many | TRBV3-1